This is a list of T cell receptor beta chains from one sample in a study of shared clonotypes between healthy human individuals. Clones were sequenced by immunoSEQ multiplex PCR, and TCRdb holds only the in-frame ones, with some missing. Among millions of clones listed, roughly 96% were seen once. The sequenced sample consisted of naive CD4+ T cells sorted from blood. All receptors derive from a man between 18 and 29 years old in good health. Both conserved end residues are part of each CDR3. Rows may omit the clone size; those that give it use once, few, many or a size class.

v_call: TRBV7-2; clone_size: .; cdr3_aa: CASSLMASGTPGGTQYF
v_call: TRBV4-3; clone_size: .; cdr3_aa: CASSQAQAPYNEQFF
v_call: TRBV6-4; clone_size: .; cdr3_aa: CASPPRGVEGNTIYF
v_call: TRBV6-6; clone_size: .; cdr3_aa: CASGVGTGTTGELFF
v_call: TRBV29-1; clone_size: .; cdr3_aa: CSVPLGTGPREKLFF
v_call: TRBV28; clone_size: .; cdr3_aa: CASSWRGYEQYF
v_call: TRBV15; clone_size: .; cdr3_aa: CATSRDQGRLQETQYF
v_call: TRBV18; clone_size: .; cdr3_aa: CASSPTISSQGGNQPQHF
v_call: TRBV7-6; clone_size: .; cdr3_aa: CASSLRGEGYTF
v_call: TRBV10-3; clone_size: once; cdr3_aa: CAISLQPGQGRTEAFF
v_call: TRBV18; clone_size: .; cdr3_aa: CASSPRQGSGANVLTF
v_call: TRBV4-3; clone_size: .; cdr3_aa: CASSQERQVNTGELFF
v_call: TRBV7-9; clone_size: .; cdr3_aa: CASRPTGDPGELFF
v_call: TRBV27; clone_size: .; cdr3_aa: CASSPLGGTYEQYF
v_call: TRBV5-1; clone_size: .; cdr3_aa: CASSPSSGRNNYGYTF
v_call: TRBV30; clone_size: .; cdr3_aa: CAWSTRDTQYF
v_call: TRBV5-1; clone_size: .; cdr3_aa: CASSLDGSSGNTIYF
v_call: TRBV27; clone_size: .; cdr3_aa: CASSMGTVNYGYTF
v_call: TRBV9; clone_size: .; cdr3_aa: CASSPRPSENTDTQYF
v_call: TRBV19; clone_size: .; cdr3_aa: CASSIQGSRIGAQYF
v_call: TRBV10-2; clone_size: .; cdr3_aa: CASRASLQWTDTQYF
v_call: TRBV30; clone_size: .; cdr3_aa: CAWRYSSYEQYF
v_call: TRBV5-1; clone_size: .; cdr3_aa: CASSSVAGSDTQYF
v_call: TRBV4-3; clone_size: .; cdr3_aa: CASSQAWDRVADTQYF
v_call: TRBV9; clone_size: .; cdr3_aa: CASSVSGGSTDTQYF
v_call: TRBV7-2; clone_size: .; cdr3_aa: CASTTSTGKHEQFF
v_call: TRBV28; clone_size: .; cdr3_aa: CASSLSDPGHGPYEQYF
v_call: TRBV25-1; clone_size: .; cdr3_aa: CASSEAGGNYGYTF
v_call: TRBV6-1; clone_size: .; cdr3_aa: CASSSQQWTGGFF
v_call: TRBV9; clone_size: .; cdr3_aa: CASSVAGMNEQFF
v_call: TRBV10-3; clone_size: .; cdr3_aa: CAIRSYLGVVAKNIQYF
v_call: TRBV10-2; clone_size: .; cdr3_aa: CASSESNRGLPYEQYF
v_call: TRBV29-1; clone_size: once; cdr3_aa: CSVRGVAGANVLTF
v_call: TRBV6-6; clone_size: .; cdr3_aa: CASSSGQGYEQYF
v_call: TRBV5-6; clone_size: .; cdr3_aa: CASSLPGDWNEQFF
v_call: TRBV4-1; clone_size: .; cdr3_aa: CASSLAAQETQYF
v_call: TRBV6-4; clone_size: .; cdr3_aa: CASSDEAYNSPLHF
v_call: TRBV9; clone_size: .; cdr3_aa: CASSVASRDGYTF
v_call: TRBV29-1; clone_size: .; cdr3_aa: CSGDGSTDTQYF
v_call: TRBV12-5; clone_size: .; cdr3_aa: CASGSPNLGKTQYF
v_call: TRBV28; clone_size: .; cdr3_aa: CASTGGPLSYEQYF
v_call: TRBV10-3; clone_size: .; cdr3_aa: CAISEREQPGQGRGGYTF
v_call: TRBV6-5; clone_size: .; cdr3_aa: CASSSLLAGEYNEQFF
v_call: TRBV4-1; clone_size: .; cdr3_aa: CASSQGPGNTEAFF
v_call: TRBV5-1; clone_size: .; cdr3_aa: CASSSDRGYSYGYTF
v_call: TRBV6-6; clone_size: .; cdr3_aa: CASNRQGSSGNTIYF
v_call: TRBV30; clone_size: .; cdr3_aa: CAWSDMTGLEEYF
v_call: TRBV6-5; clone_size: .; cdr3_aa: CASSYWVGNSPLHF
v_call: TRBV7-2; clone_size: .; cdr3_aa: CASSLTSGRDEQFF
v_call: TRBV6-1; clone_size: .; cdr3_aa: CASSLQQVTDTQYF
v_call: TRBV5-1; clone_size: once; cdr3_aa: CASSFRDRSYEQYF